This is a list of T cell receptor beta chains from one sample in a study of shared clonotypes between healthy human individuals. TCRdb's table, derived via immunoSEQ multiplex PCR, lists solely in-frame clones and lacks some. The sample yields roughly 2.2 million clones, 90% to 95% seen once. Material for sequencing was naive CD4+ T cells from PBMCs. The receptors shown here come from a man younger than 35 in good health. Some clones in this sample may be carry-over from other donors' samples. Each CDR3 is given with its conserved first and last residue. The order of the fields is CDR3 protein, CDR3 DNA, clone size, D gene, V gene, J gene. D genes are given only for firm matches. Rows may omit the clone size; those that give it use once, few, many or a size class.

CDR3: CSVAGRWGETQYF
DNA: TGCAGCGTGGCCGGGAGGTGGGGAGAGACCCAGTACTTC
size: -
D: TRBD2
V: TRBV29-1
J: TRBJ2-5

CDR3: CASSGPGLTYEQYF
DNA: TGTGCCAGCAGCGGGCCGGGACTAACCTACGAGCAGTACTTC
size: -
D: TRBD2
V: TRBV7-6
J: TRBJ2-7

CDR3: CASSQDEGNTIYF
DNA: TGTGCCAGCAGCCAAGACGAAGGGAACACCATATATTTT
size: -
D: -
V: TRBV4-2
J: TRBJ1-3

CDR3: CASSSDRETQYF
DNA: TGCGCCAGCAGCTCCGACAGGGAAACGCAGTATTTT
size: -
D: TRBD1
V: TRBV5-1
J: TRBJ2-3

CDR3: CASSSGLARPYNEQFF
DNA: TGCGCCAGCAGCTCCGGACTAGCGCGCCCCTACAATGAGCAGTTCTTC
size: -
D: TRBD2
V: TRBV5-1
J: TRBJ2-1

CDR3: CASSYSPSGSGELFF
DNA: TGTGCCAGCAGTTACTCGCCTAGCGGGAGCGGGGAGCTGTTTTTT
size: -
D: TRBD2
V: TRBV6-5
J: TRBJ2-2

CDR3: CASTGEETQYF
DNA: TGTGCCAGCACCGGGGAAGAGACCCAGTACTTC
size: -
D: -
V: TRBV2
J: TRBJ2-5

CDR3: CASSLVPGGNTGELFF
DNA: TGCGCCAGCAGCTTGGTGCCAGGGGGGAACACCGGGGAGCTGTTTTTT
size: -
D: TRBD1
V: TRBV5-1
J: TRBJ2-2

CDR3: CASSLGLAGPPDTQYF
DNA: TGTGCCAGCAGCTTAGGGCTAGCCGGACCCCCAGATACGCAGTATTTT
size: -
D: -
V: TRBV7-3
J: TRBJ2-3

CDR3: CASSQGGLWEWRRNTGELFF
DNA: -
size: -
D: -
V: TRBV14
J: TRBJ2-2

CDR3: CASSVTGAGANVLTF
DNA: TGTGCCAGCAGCGTAACAGGGGCTGGGGCCAACGTCCTGACTTTC
size: -
D: TRBD1
V: TRBV9
J: TRBJ2-6

CDR3: CASSQSAGTGSYGYTF
DNA: TGTGCCAGCAGCCAATCCGCCGGGACAGGCTCCTATGGCTACACCTTC
size: once
D: TRBD1
V: TRBV4-2
J: TRBJ1-2

CDR3: CASSHRGGTNEKLFF
DNA: TGCGCCAGCAGCCACAGGGGGGGAACTAATGAAAAACTGTTTTTT
size: -
D: TRBD1
V: TRBV4-3
J: TRBJ1-4

CDR3: CASSDSFGYNEQFF
DNA: TGTGCCAGCAGTGACTCGTTCGGGTACAATGAGCAGTTCTTC
size: -
D: -
V: TRBV6-4
J: TRBJ2-1

CDR3: CAFDRLEDEQFF
DNA: TGTGCCTTCGATAGACTCGAGGATGAGCAGTTCTTC
size: -
D: -
V: TRBV30
J: TRBJ2-1

CDR3: CASSQVPWVGGYTF
DNA: TGCGCCAGCAGCCAAGTTCCCTGGGTGGGTGGCTACACCTTC
size: -
D: -
V: TRBV4-3
J: TRBJ1-2

CDR3: CSGRQGANEQYF
DNA: TGCAGCGGAAGACAGGGGGCAAACGAGCAGTACTTC
size: once
D: TRBD1
V: TRBV29-1
J: TRBJ2-7

CDR3: CASKNRVGGTEAFF
DNA: TGTGCCAGCAAAAACAGGGTGGGAGGCACTGAAGCTTTCTTT
size: -
D: -
V: TRBV2
J: TRBJ1-1

CDR3: CASSQTGTIVYTF
DNA: TGTGCCAGCAGTCAAACCGGGACAATTGTCTACACCTTC
size: -
D: -
V: TRBV28
J: TRBJ1-2

CDR3: CASSLSSEGSYGYTF
DNA: TGTGCCAGCAGCTTGAGTAGTGAGGGGAGTTATGGCTACACCTTC
size: -
D: -
V: TRBV5-5
J: TRBJ1-2

CDR3: CASSQQGQAEAFF
DNA: TGTGCCAGCAGCCAACAGGGGCAGGCTGAAGCTTTCTTT
size: few
D: -
V: TRBV14
J: TRBJ1-1

CDR3: CASSLSRAHLAGSNTGELFF
DNA: TGCGCCAGCAGCTTGAGCAGGGCACATCTAGCGGGCTCGAACACCGGGGAGCTGTTTTTT
size: once
D: TRBD2
V: TRBV5-1
J: TRBJ2-2

CDR3: CASSLSRGTVSSYEQYF
DNA: TGTGCCAGCAGTTTATCTCGTGGGACGGTGAGCTCCTACGAGCAGTACTTC
size: -
D: -
V: TRBV27
J: TRBJ2-7

CDR3: CASSYPLTGTSGRAGSYEQYF
DNA: TGTGCCAGCAGTTACCCCCTAACCGGGACTAGCGGGAGGGCCGGTAGCTACGAGCAGTACTTC
size: -
D: TRBD2
V: TRBV28
J: TRBJ2-7

CDR3: CASSFTRGEETQYF
DNA: TGTGCCAGCAGCTTCACCCGAGGGGAAGAGACCCAGTACTTC
size: -
D: -
V: TRBV7-8
J: TRBJ2-5

CDR3: CASSQPLSRGKANSPLHF
DNA: TGTGCCAGCAGCCAACCTCTTTCACGAGGGAAGGCTAATTCACCCCTCCACTTT
size: -
D: -
V: TRBV7-9
J: TRBJ1-6

CDR3: CAIRGSGLENTGELFF
DNA: TGTGCCATCAGGGGTTCCGGACTCGAGAACACCGGGGAGCTGTTTTTT
size: -
D: -
V: TRBV10-3
J: TRBJ2-2

CDR3: CASSKRTSGRADHTQYF
DNA: TGTGCCAGCAGCAAAAGGACTAGCGGGAGGGCGGACCATACGCAGTATTTT
size: -
D: TRBD2
V: TRBV4-2
J: TRBJ2-3

CDR3: CASSLGGPLTDTQYF
DNA: TGTGCCAGCAGCTTAGGGGGACCCCTCACAGATACGCAGTATTTT
size: -
D: -
V: TRBV7-2
J: TRBJ2-3

CDR3: CASSFQGQGRETQYF
DNA: TGTGCCAGCAGCTTTCAGGGACAGGGAAGGGAGACCCAGTACTTC
size: -
D: TRBD1
V: TRBV7-8
J: TRBJ2-5

CDR3: CASSLAYGTGGEKLFF
DNA: TGTGCCAGCAGTTTGGCATACGGGACAGGGGGTGAAAAACTGTTTTTT
size: -
D: TRBD1
V: TRBV28
J: TRBJ1-4

CDR3: CSVESGDESYSNQPQHF
DNA: TGCAGCGTTGAGAGCGGGGACGAATCGTATAGCAATCAGCCCCAGCATTTT
size: -
D: -
V: TRBV29-1
J: TRBJ1-5

CDR3: CSAGAETQYF
DNA: TGCAGTGCAGGGGCAGAGACCCAGTACTTC
size: -
D: -
V: TRBV20-1
J: TRBJ2-5

CDR3: CASRSREVNYEQYF
DNA: TGTGCCAGCAGGAGCAGGGAAGTGAACTACGAGCAGTACTTC
size: -
D: -
V: TRBV2
J: TRBJ2-7

CDR3: CASSLEGALTF
DNA: TGTGCCAGCAGTTTGGAGGGGGCTCTCACCTTC
size: -
D: TRBD1
V: TRBV27
J: TRBJ1-2

CDR3: CASSGNGQETQYF
DNA: TGTGCCAGCAGTGGTAACGGTCAAGAGACCCAGTACTTC
size: -
D: -
V: TRBV2
J: TRBJ2-5

CDR3: CASSLVRGYQVDTQYF
DNA: TGCGCCAGCAGCTTGGTGCGCGGGTATCAGGTGGATACGCAGTATTTT
size: -
D: -
V: TRBV5-1
J: TRBJ2-3

CDR3: CACLAGGRANEQFF
DNA: TGTGCCTGTCTAGCGGGAGGCAGGGCCAATGAGCAGTTCTTC
size: -
D: TRBD2
V: TRBV30
J: TRBJ2-1

CDR3: CASSLGRRGELFF
DNA: TGTGCCAGCAGCCTAGGACGTCGTGGGGAGCTGTTTTTT
size: -
D: -
V: TRBV28
J: TRBJ2-2

CDR3: CASSLRHQPQHF
DNA: TGTGCCAGCAGTTTAAGGCATCAGCCCCAGCATTTT
size: -
D: -
V: TRBV28
J: TRBJ1-5

CDR3: CASSLSGADTQYF
DNA: TGCGCCAGCAGCTTGAGTGGCGCAGATACGCAGTATTTT
size: -
D: -
V: TRBV5-1
J: TRBJ2-3

CDR3: CAWSLGGLEETQYF
DNA: TGTGCCTGGAGTCTGGGGGGTTTGGAGGAGACCCAGTACTTC
size: -
D: -
V: TRBV30
J: TRBJ2-5

CDR3: CASRRRVSDGYTF
DNA: TGTGCCAGCAGGCGCAGGGTGTCTGATGGCTACACCTTC
size: once
D: -
V: TRBV2
J: TRBJ1-2

CDR3: CASSTGNSPLHF
DNA: TGTGCCAGTTCGACAGGGAATTCACCCCTCCACTTT
size: -
D: TRBD1
V: TRBV28
J: TRBJ1-6

CDR3: CASSLDRQNTEAFF
DNA: TGTGCCAGCAGCTTAGACCGCCAGAACACTGAAGCTTTCTTT
size: -
D: -
V: TRBV7-8
J: TRBJ1-1

CDR3: CASSFTAGNTEAFF
DNA: TGCGCCAGCAGCTTTACCGCCGGGAACACTGAAGCTTTCTTT
size: -
D: -
V: TRBV5-1
J: TRBJ1-1

CDR3: CAGSREMRPQHF
DNA: TGTGCCGGCTCCAGGGAAATGAGGCCCCAGCATTTT
size: -
D: -
V: TRBV28
J: TRBJ1-5

CDR3: CASSYSSGAGANVLTF
DNA: TGTGCCAGCAGTTACTCGTCGGGAGCTGGGGCCAACGTCCTGACTTTC
size: -
D: -
V: TRBV6-5
J: TRBJ2-6

CDR3: CASSSEKGPNYGYTF
DNA: TGTGCCAGCAGCTCAGAAAAGGGCCCTAACTATGGCTACACCTTC
size: -
D: -
V: TRBV7-9
J: TRBJ1-2

CDR3: CASSSRDRGRYGYTF
DNA: TGTGCCAGTAGTTCTCGGGACAGGGGGAGGTATGGCTACACCTTC
size: -
D: TRBD1
V: TRBV19
J: TRBJ1-2

CDR3: CASSRQNSGANVLTF
DNA: TGTGCCAGCAGTAGGCAGAACTCTGGGGCCAACGTCCTGACTTTC
size: -
D: -
V: TRBV2
J: TRBJ2-6

CDR3: CASSILGAPYNEQFF
DNA: TGTGCCAGCAGCATCCTAGGGGCGCCCTACAATGAGCAGTTCTTC
size: -
D: -
V: TRBV7-3
J: TRBJ2-1

CDR3: CASSKDRGSYEQYF
DNA: TGTGCCAGCAGCAAGGACAGGGGTTCCTACGAGCAGTACTTC
size: -
D: TRBD1
V: TRBV5-4
J: TRBJ2-7

CDR3: CASSIRDRGNQPQHF
DNA: TGTGCCAGCAGCATCCGGGACAGGGGCAATCAGCCCCAGCATTTT
size: -
D: TRBD1
V: TRBV7-2
J: TRBJ1-5

CDR3: CASGRDSAPNEQFF
DNA: TGTGCCAGCGGAAGGGACTCAGCACCCAATGAGCAGTTCTTC
size: -
D: -
V: TRBV9
J: TRBJ2-1

CDR3: CASIGYRRLDTEAFF
DNA: TGTGCCAGTATAGGATACAGAAGGTTGGACACTGAAGCTTTCTTT
size: -
D: -
V: TRBV19
J: TRBJ1-1

CDR3: CASWAPGQRNYGYTF
DNA: TGTGCCAGCTGGGCCCCGGGACAGCGGAACTATGGCTACACCTTC
size: -
D: TRBD1
V: TRBV28
J: TRBJ1-2

CDR3: CASSSPGQGNTEAFF
DNA: TGTGCCAGCAGCTCGCCGGGACAGGGGAACACTGAAGCTTTCTTT
size: -
D: TRBD1
V: TRBV5-4
J: TRBJ1-1

CDR3: CASSWFPGQGPNTGELFF
DNA: TGTGCCAGCAGCTGGTTTCCGGGACAGGGTCCGAACACCGGGGAGCTGTTTTTT
size: -
D: TRBD1
V: TRBV11-3
J: TRBJ2-2